This TCR beta chain was identified in a study of vaccination and CD4 T cells after COVID-19. Study-level background: The authors sampled a few convalescent patients on day 14 and on days 161 to 241 post-vaccination. Cellular stimulation was performed using overlapping spike peptides derived from SARS-CoV-2, HCoV-NL63, HCoV-OC43 and HCoV-229E.

Time point denoted: late sampling 161 to 241 days after vaccination in three convalescent patients. The treatment denotes: roughly 10-day PBMC culture with coronavirus spike peptide pools or control peptides (ViraFEST assay). TCR sequencing followed the expansion of antigen-specific T cells with peptide pools in ViraFEST. Regarding this clonotype: What it recognizes is unknown.

V was trimmed by 3 bases and J by 6 bases, leaving 11 bases between them. There are 12 residues in the CDR3. In germline, CDR1 is DFQATT, CDR2 SNEGSKA (reference sequence). Study conclusions and caveats: Median SARS-CoV-2-reactive clonotypes rose from roughly 22 to 38, not significantly.

An Oncomine TCR Beta short-read assay was used to sequence the DNA from cultured CD4+ T cells. TCRdb re-analysed the PCR reads in MiXCR, keeping a single row per CDR3 protein. Altogether around 18,000 distinct CDR3 sequences are present, 44% being singletons, with the ten largest covering 15% to 20%. Sample: CD4+ T cells from blood, cultured in vitro, taken about 7 months after SARS-CoV-2 vaccination. The sequence was obtained from a human donor who had recovered from COVID-19. V and J are TRBV20-1 and TRBJ1-1, with unresolved D. The CDR3 coding sequence is TGCAGTGCTAGGTGGCTCGGCGCTGAAGCTTTCTTT. It translates to CSARWLGAEAFF.